The present entry profiles one T cell receptor beta chain with its context. Its specificity is unknown. The data were produced by immunoSEQ multiplex PCR, yet TCRdb's version contains in-frame clones alone and is incomplete. Here the sample spans 17,000 or so clones, about 78% being singletons. The ends were cut back, 0 bases at V and 8 bases at J, with 20 bases in the middle. The CDR3 is made up of 17 amino acids. In germline, CDR1 is LGHNA, CDR2 YSLEER. Time point: inflamed ileum from the surgical specimen. Included were adult ileal or ileocolonic Crohn's patients indicated for ileocolonic resection. The sample is drawn from a study of T cell repertoires in ileal Crohn's disease. Across the whole study: Biopsies of inflamed ileum from the surgical specimen form M0 samples. Findings and limits, study-wide: Compared with CD4 T cells, sorted CD8 cells carried more expanded clones.

The TCR sequence derives from an adult with Crohn's disease. The sequencing sample was made of ileal tissue. The V gene is TRBV4-3, the J gene TRBJ2-1; unclear D gene. CDR3: CASSQDGWRRERHEQFF. The CDR3 DNA sequence: TGCGCCAGCAGCCAAGATGGCTGGCGGCGTGAGAGGCATGAGCAGTTCTTC.